This paragraph covers one TCR beta chain sequence. Its cognate antigen is unknown. The sample originates from a study of T cell repertoires in cytomegalovirus infection. Study as a whole: CMV epitopes that were recently identified and HLA-C-restricted were used alongside well-studied HLA-B-restricted ones. Public TCR beta signatures indicated both CMV infection and matching HLA type. Study-wide points: The response measured ex vivo was dominated by TCR beta clonotypes (HLA-C-restricted and CMV-specific).

The V segment lost 6 bases and the J segment 2 bases; nucleotides outside the gene matches: 6. Per the germline V gene, CDR1 is ENHRY and CDR2 is SYGVKD. The length of the CDR3 is 16 residues. In TCRdb, the reads were re-called with MiXCR into one record per CDR3 protein. The top ten hold around 20% of the sample, which has hundreds of thousands of distinct CDR3 sequences, 29% seen once. The sample was cultured PBMCs, taken from culture after CMV antigen stimulation. This clonotype was sampled from a human donor in good health (CMV status not recorded). Some clones in this sample may be carry-over from other donors' samples. This chain links TRBV10-3 with TRBJ2-3; 12 bases align to TRBD2. CDR3 residues: CAISSGLAGTTDTQYF. In DNA form, the CDR3 reads TGTGCCATCAGCTCCGGACTAGCGGGGACCACAGATACGCAGTATTTT.